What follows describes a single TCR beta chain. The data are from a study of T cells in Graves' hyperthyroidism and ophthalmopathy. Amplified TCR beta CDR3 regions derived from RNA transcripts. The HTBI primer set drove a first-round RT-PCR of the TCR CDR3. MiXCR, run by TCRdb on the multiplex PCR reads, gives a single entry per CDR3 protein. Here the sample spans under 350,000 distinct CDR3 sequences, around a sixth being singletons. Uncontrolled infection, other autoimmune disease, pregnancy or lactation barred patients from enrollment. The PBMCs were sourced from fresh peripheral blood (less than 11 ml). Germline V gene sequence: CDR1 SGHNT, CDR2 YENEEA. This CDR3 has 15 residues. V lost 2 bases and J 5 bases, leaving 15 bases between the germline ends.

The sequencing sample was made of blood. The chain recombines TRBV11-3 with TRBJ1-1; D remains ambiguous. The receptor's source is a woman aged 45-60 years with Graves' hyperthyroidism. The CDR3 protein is CASSLRGPGGTEAFF. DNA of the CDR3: TGTGCCAGCAGCTTAAGAGGGCCCGGCGGGACTGAAGCTTTCTTT.